This TCR beta chain comes out of a study of blood T cell repertoires in COVID-19. Study in general: T cells, B-cell-depleted T cells, or PBMCs supplied cDNA or gDNA.

Sequencing used immunoSEQ multiplex PCR; TCRdb keeps in-frame clones, though not all of them. The sample lists some 80,000 clones, roughly 80% occurring once. Germline values: CDR1 MNHEY, CDR2 SVGAGI. With V trimmed by 2 bases and J by 1 base, 0 bases remained unmatched. The CDR3 runs to 15 residues. The sequence was collected from a woman in her sixties or seventies with acute or convalescent COVID-19. This chain connects TRBV6-5 to TRBJ2-2; 8 nucleotides align to TRBD1. Sequencing used peripheral blood. The CDR3 nucleotides read TGTGCCAGCAGTTACGGACAGGGGAACACCGGGGAGCTGTTTTTT. The encoded protein is CASSYGQGNTGELFF.